The 29 T cell receptor beta chains below all came from one sample that was sequenced in a study of cytomegalovirus exposure and HLA in healthy donors. Primers for the PCR totalled 60 Vbeta and 13 Jbeta. Only in-frame clones appear in the TCRdb table, and some are missing; sequencing was by immunoSEQ multiplex PCR. The sample has about 130,000 clones; around four fifths are singletons. Sequencing used PBMCs. The receptors were sampled from a man aged 40-49 years in good health and CMV-seronegative.

The V and J genes are TRBV5-1 and TRBJ2-5; 12 bases fit TRBD2. The J call is in doubt because the DNA end fits TRBJ2-7 better. Per germline, CDR1 SGHRS and CDR2 YFSETQ. The CDR3 consists of 17 residues. The CDR3 DNA reads TGCGCCAGCAGCTTGGCCCGGACTAGCGGGGCCTCCTACGAGCAGTACTTC. Its translation: CASSLARTSGASYEQYF.

The chain links TRBV6-6 to TRBJ2-6; weak D call: TRBD1 (5 bases). The CDR3 sequence is 14 residues long. The germline gives CDR1 MNHNY, CDR2 SVGAGI (reference sequence). V lost 3 bases, J lost 15 bases, and 18 bases lay in between. As DNA, the CDR3 is TGTGCCAGCAGTTATCTCAGGGTCCCTGGTGACCTGACTTTC. It encodes CASSYLRVPGDLTF.

This chain uses TRBV13 with TRBJ1-2; no clear D. The CDR3 spans 14 residues. V was shortened by 3 bases and J by 8 bases, with 16 bases between the two germline ends. Looked up from germline, CDR1 is PRHDT and CDR2 is FYEKMQ (reference sequence). DNA of the CDR3: TGTGCCAGCAGCTTCGGGCCCGGCGGAGGGGGCTACACCTTC. This sequence encodes CASSFGPGGGGYTF.

V is TRBV7-3 and J is TRBJ2-1; 8 bases are a match to TRBD1. Trimming cost V 2 bases and J 7 bases; bases outside gene matches: 10. Germline CDR1 SGHTA, CDR2 FQGTGA. This CDR3 is 16 amino acids long. CDR3 sequence (DNA): TGTGCCAGCAGCTTAGTTGGGCAGGGGGCAGGGAATGAGCAGTTCTTC. Translating it yields CASSLVGQGAGNEQFF.

The chain is built from TRBV28 and TRBJ1-6, with D uncertain. This CDR3 is 16 amino acids long. The germline CDR1 and CDR2 sequences are MDHEN and SYDVKM. The V and J ends lost 3 bases and 0 bases respectively, with 9 bases between them. The CDR3 DNA follows: TGTGCCAGCAGTTTCTCAACAGTCTCCTATAATTCACCCCTCCACTTT. Amino acids: CASSFSTVSYNSPLHF.

V is TRBV4-3 and J is TRBJ1-3; D is undetermined. V gave up 0 bases and J gave up 0 bases, with 15 bases separating them. The germline CDR1 and CDR2 sequences are LGHNA and YSLEER. CDR3 size: 18 residues. In DNA, the CDR3 is TGCGCCAGCAGCCAAGATTGGCGCCCTAGCCCCTCTGGAAACACCATATATTTT. This gives the protein CASSQDWRPSPSGNTIYF.

The chain is built from TRBV6-5 and TRBJ2-7; 9 nucleotides line up with TRBD1. CDR3 length: 14 amino acids. Germline V lookup: CDR1 MNHEY, CDR2 SVGAGI. Unmatched junction bases numbered 4, after V lost 5 bases and J lost 2 bases. The CDR3 DNA reads as TGTGCCAGCAGTCCTTGGACAGGGGCCTACGAGCAGTACTTC. Translating it yields CASSPWTGAYEQYF.

The chain is built from TRBV11-3 and TRBJ1-1; TRBD1 matches 9 bases. This CDR3 is built from 15 residues. Germline values: CDR1 SGHNT, CDR2 YENEEA. Losses at the gene ends were 3 bases for V and 1 base for J; bases not matched to a gene: 3. CDR3 in DNA: TGTGCCAGCAGCTTTGGACAGGGGACGAACACTGAAGCTTTCTTT. Residues: CASSFGQGTNTEAFF.

The J gene is TRBJ2-1, the V gene TRBV4-1; TRBD2 matches 8 bases. V shed 0 bases and J 0 bases; nucleotides not matched to a gene: 4. Germline CDR1 reads MGHRA; CDR2 reads YSYEKL. The CDR3 is made up of 17 amino acids. The CDR3: CASSQDGGGSSYNEQFF. For the CDR3, the DNA is TGCGCCAGCAGCCAAGATGGCGGGGGGAGCTCCTACAATGAGCAGTTCTTC.

This sequence joins TRBV4-3 and TRBJ1-2; maybe TRBD1 (5 bases). The CDR3 contains 15 residues. V lost 0 bases, J lost 4 bases, and 12 bases lay in between. Germline values: CDR1 LGHNA, CDR2 YSLEER. CDR3 loop: CASSQDPQGSYGYTF. As DNA, the CDR3 is TGCGCCAGCAGCCAAGATCCCCAGGGAAGCTATGGCTACACCTTC.

The chain has TRBV7-3 and TRBJ1-2, with TRBD1 matching 8 bases. J was trimmed by 6 bases and V by 2 bases; bases with no gene match: 5. Germline V gene sequence: CDR1 SGHTA, CDR2 FQGTGA. The CDR3 extends over 14 amino acids. In DNA form, the CDR3 reads TGTGCCAGCAGCTTACAGGGGGCTCAGGATGGCTACACCTTC. It encodes CASSLQGAQDGYTF. Combining the CDR3 with reference TRBV7-3 and TRBJ1-2 gives the whole variable domain GAGVSQTPSNKVTEKGKYVELRCDPISGHTALYWYRQSLGQGPEFLIYFQGTGAADDSGLPNDRFFAVRPEGSVSTLKIQRTERGDSAVYLCASSLQGAQDGYTFGSGTRLTVV.

This clone was observed a few times. The chain links TRBV18 to TRBJ2-7; D is unclear. CDR3 size: 13 residues. Per the germline V gene, CDR1 is KGHSH and CDR2 is LQKENI. The V and J ends lost 2 bases and 2 bases respectively, with 7 bases between them. CDR3 sequence: CASSPRHTYEQYF. In nucleotides, the CDR3 is TGTGCCAGCTCACCAAGACATACCTACGAGCAGTACTTC.

J is TRBJ1-5 and V is TRBV5-8, with unresolved D. Germline values: CDR1 SGHTS, CDR2 YDEGEE. V lost 1 base and J lost 0, with 8 bases in between. This CDR3 is 15 amino acids long. The CDR3 coding sequence is TGTGCCAGCAGCTTGTTAGTTGATAGCAATCAGCCCCAGCATTTT. Its translation: CASSLLVDSNQPQHF.

The gene calls are TRBV2 and TRBJ2-5; tentative D call: TRBD2 (7 bases). With the DNA end fitting TRBJ2-7 better, the J assignment may be wrong. The germline CDR1 and CDR2 sequences are SNHLY and FYNNEI. The CDR3 covers 18 residues. CDR3 nucleotide sequence: TGTGCCAGCAGTGTCTTGGGGGGACGGGGGGCCCCACTCTACGAGCAGTACTTC. It yields the protein CASSVLGGRGAPLYEQYF.

The V gene is TRBV11-1, the J gene TRBJ2-1; TRBD1 matches at 10 bases. CDR3 size: 16 residues. The germline CDR1 and CDR2 sequences are SGHAT and FQDESV (reference sequence). The V gene end was trimmed by 5 bases and the J gene end by 3 bases; junction bases not matched to a gene: 7. The chain's CDR3 is CASSPRDRGRYNEQFF. The CDR3 nucleotides are TGTGCCAGCAGCCCCCGGGACAGGGGCCGCTACAATGAGCAGTTCTTC.

This chain links TRBV5-6 with TRBJ2-7, with 8 bases fitting TRBD1. Germline assignment: CDR1 SGHDT and CDR2 YYEEEE. V lost 3 bases, J lost 3 bases, and 8 bases stayed unmatched. The CDR3 extends over 15 amino acids. The CDR3 region has the DNA TGTGCCAGCAGCTCATCCGGGACAGGAGGCTACGAGCAGTACTTC. Its translation: CASSSSGTGGYEQYF. Full variable domain (remainder filled in from reference TRBV5-6 and TRBJ2-7): DAGVTQSPTHLIKTRGQQVTLRCSPKSGHDTVSWYQQALGQGPQFIFQYYEEEERQRGNFPDRFSGHQFPNYSSELNVNALLLGDSALYLCASSSSGTGGYEQYFGPGTRLTVT.

The chain links TRBV7-9 to TRBJ2-3, with 7 bases identical to TRBD2. The CDR3 contains 16 residues. Germline V gives CDR1 SEHNR, CDR2 FQNEAQ (reference sequence). Germline trimming cut 5 bases from V and 2 bases from J; bases unmatched to any gene: 10. CDR3 sequence (DNA): TGTGCCAGCAGCGTTGCAGAGCGGGGACTCACAGATACGCAGTATTTT. It codes for CASSVAERGLTDTQYF.

The chain joins TRBV4-1 to TRBJ2-1; possible D gene TRBD2, 6 bases. The V gene's germline CDR1 is MGHRA and CDR2 YSYEKL. The CDR3 contains 16 residues. V was shortened by 1 base and J by 5 bases, with 15 bases between the two germline ends. CDR3 protein: CASSQVWRAYDNEQFF. Here the CDR3 DNA reads TGCGCCAGCAGCCAAGTTTGGAGGGCCTATGACAATGAGCAGTTCTTC.

The rearrangement joins TRBV11-2 to TRBJ2-3; TRBD1 might be the D (5 bases). Deletions cut 1 base from V and 2 bases from J, with 10 bases between. The germline V gene has CDR1 SGHAT and CDR2 FQNNGV. CDR3 length: 15 amino acids. CDR3 amino acids: CASSLVGGHTDTQYF. CDR3 nucleotides: TGTGCCAGCAGCTTAGTCGGCGGACACACAGATACGCAGTATTTT.

The chain combines TRBV27 with TRBJ2-5; TRBD1 matches 10 bases. V lost 5 bases to trimming and J lost 2 bases; unmatched junction nucleotides: 8. The V gene's germline CDR1 is MNHEY and CDR2 SMNVEV (reference sequence). The CDR3 length is 16 residues. This CDR3 reads CASSPRQGAGQETQYF. CDR3 coding DNA: TGTGCCAGCAGTCCAAGACAGGGGGCGGGACAAGAGACCCAGTACTTC.

This chain connects TRBV11-2 to TRBJ1-5, with TRBD1 as a possible D gene (5 bases). Trimming took off 1 base at V and 1 base at J, with 11 bases between the two ends. The germline V gene has CDR1 SGHAT and CDR2 FQNNGV. The CDR3 is 16 residues long. CDR3 sequence (DNA): TGTGCCAGCAGCTTAGTGCAGGAGGGGAGCAATCAGCCCCAGCATTTT. Its translation is CASSLVQEGSNQPQHF.

In DNA, the CDR3 is TGTGCCAGCAGCTTAGTTCGGGGGGCAACCTACGAGCAGTACTTC. Its protein product is CASSLVRGATYEQYF. The chain combines TRBV7-2 with TRBJ2-7; possibly TRBD2 for D (7 bases). Germline V gives CDR1 SGHTA, CDR2 FQGNSA. The CDR3 is 15 residues long. Trimming took 1 base from V and 2 from J, leaving 12 bases between them.

The chain uses TRBV6-4 and TRBJ1-1; 7 nucleotides line up with TRBD1. This CDR3 is 13 amino acids long. Trimming at V came to 5 bases and at J to 1 base, leaving 1 base not matched to a gene. Germline V lookup: CDR1 MRHNA, CDR2 SNTAGT. DNA of the CDR3: TGTGCCAGCAGTAGGGACAGGAACACTGAAGCTTTCTTT. Translating gives CASSRDRNTEAFF.

The rearrangement uses TRBV9 and TRBJ2-7, with 8 bases matching TRBD1. The CDR3 consists of 15 residues. J was trimmed by 2 bases and V by 0 bases; bases with no gene match: 4. Germline loops: CDR1 SGDLS, CDR2 YYNGEE. For the CDR3, the DNA is TGTGCCAGCAGCGTAGCCCCGGGACAGGCCTACGAGCAGTACTTC. It codes for CASSVAPGQAYEQYF.

On this clone itself: A read error may account for a junction end that differs from germline. V usage is TRBV7-7 and J usage is TRBJ1-1; D gene ambiguous. Germline CDR1 and CDR2: SSHAT and FNYEAQ (reference sequence). The CDR3 is 13 amino acids. The CDR3 here is CASSYTTNTEAFF. CDR3 DNA sequence: TGTGCTAGCAGTTATACAACGAACACTGAAGCTTTCTTT.

The sample holds one count of this clone. V usage is TRBV19 and J usage is TRBJ2-2, with TRBD1 as a possible D gene (5 bases). The V end was cut by 7 bases, the J end by 6 bases, with 9 bases between. Germline V gene lookup returns CDR1 LNHDA and CDR2 SQIVND (reference sequence). This CDR3 region has 12 residues. CDR3 bases: TGTGCCAGTAAAACAGGACCCGGGGAGCTGTTTTTT. Its translation is CASKTGPGELFF.

The chain couples TRBV5-1 to TRBJ1-4, with 7 bases matching TRBD1. Germline CDR1 is SGHRS and CDR2 is YFSETQ. The ends lost 3 bases at V and 7 bases at J; junction bases unmatched: 12. The CDR3 spans 16 residues. CDR3 protein: CASSSGVRGQIEKLFF. CDR3 DNA sequence: TGCGCCAGCAGCTCTGGAGTGAGGGGGCAAATTGAAAAACTGTTTTTT.

This clone occurred once. The genes are TRBV9 and TRBJ1-4; tentatively, D is TRBD1 (6 bases). The CDR3 has 15 amino acids. V gave up 0 bases and J gave up 7 bases, with 13 bases separating them. Looked up from germline, CDR1 is SGDLS and CDR2 is YYNGEE. CDR3 protein: CASSVGGQGSEKLFF. The DNA of the CDR3 is TGTGCCAGCAGCGTAGGGGGGCAGGGCAGTGAAAAACTGTTTTTT.

The V gene is TRBV6-5, the J gene TRBJ2-7; TRBD1 agrees at 8 bases. The junction had 3 bases not matched to a gene; V was cut back by 5 bases and J by 3 bases. Germline V gives CDR1 MNHEY, CDR2 SVGAGI. This CDR3 spans 13 amino acids. CDR3 amino acids: CASSADRVYEQYF. The CDR3 nucleotides read TGTGCCAGCAGTGCGGACAGGGTCTACGAGCAGTACTTC.